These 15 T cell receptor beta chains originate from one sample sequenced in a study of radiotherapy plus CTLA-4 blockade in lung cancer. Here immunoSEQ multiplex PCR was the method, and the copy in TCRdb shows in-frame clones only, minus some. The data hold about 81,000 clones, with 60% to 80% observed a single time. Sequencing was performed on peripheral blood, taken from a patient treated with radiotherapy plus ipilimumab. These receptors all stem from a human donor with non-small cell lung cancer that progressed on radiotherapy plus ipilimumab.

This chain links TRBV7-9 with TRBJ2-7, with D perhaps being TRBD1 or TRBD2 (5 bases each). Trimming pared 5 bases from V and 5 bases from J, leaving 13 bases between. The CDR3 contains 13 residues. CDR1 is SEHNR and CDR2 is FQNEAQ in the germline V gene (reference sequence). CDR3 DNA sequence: TGTGCCAGCAGCGCCTCTGGGGGAAACGAGCAGTACTTC. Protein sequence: CASSASGGNEQYF.

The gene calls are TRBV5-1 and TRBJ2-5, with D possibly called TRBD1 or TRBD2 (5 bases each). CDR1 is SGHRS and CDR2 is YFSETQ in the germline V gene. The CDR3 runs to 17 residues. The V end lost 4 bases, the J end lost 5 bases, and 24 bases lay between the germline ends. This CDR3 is CASSPLSPGRARETQYF. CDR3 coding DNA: TGCGCCAGCAGCCCCTTGAGCCCGGGGCGGGCCCGGGAGACCCAGTACTTC.

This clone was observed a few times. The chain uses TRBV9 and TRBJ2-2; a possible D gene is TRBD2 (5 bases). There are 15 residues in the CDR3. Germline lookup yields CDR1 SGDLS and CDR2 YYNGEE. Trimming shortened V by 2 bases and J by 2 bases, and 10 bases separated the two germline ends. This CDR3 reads CASSVQDSNTGELFF. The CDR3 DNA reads TGTGCCAGCAGCGTTCAGGACTCAAACACCGGGGAGCTGTTTTTT.

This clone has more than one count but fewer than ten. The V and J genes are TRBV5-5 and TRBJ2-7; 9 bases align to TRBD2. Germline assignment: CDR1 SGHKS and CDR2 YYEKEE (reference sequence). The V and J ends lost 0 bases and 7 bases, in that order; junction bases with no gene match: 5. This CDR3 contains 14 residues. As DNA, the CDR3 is TGTGCCAGCAGCTTGGGACTAGCGGTGGGTGAGCAGTACTTC. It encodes CASSLGLAVGEQYF.

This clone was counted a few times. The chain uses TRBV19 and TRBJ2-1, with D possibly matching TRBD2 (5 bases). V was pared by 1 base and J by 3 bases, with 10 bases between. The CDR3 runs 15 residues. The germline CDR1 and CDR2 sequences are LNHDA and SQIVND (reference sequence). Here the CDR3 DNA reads TGTGCCAGTAGTATAGGGACTGCAATCTACAATGAGCAGTTCTTC. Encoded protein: CASSIGTAIYNEQFF. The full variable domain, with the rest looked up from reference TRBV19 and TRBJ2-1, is DGGITQSPKYLFRKEGQNVTLSCEQNLNHDAMYWYRQDPGQGLRLIYYSQIVNDFQKGDIAEGYSVSREKKESFPLTVTSAQKNPTAFYLCASSIGTAIYNEQFFGPGTRLTVL.

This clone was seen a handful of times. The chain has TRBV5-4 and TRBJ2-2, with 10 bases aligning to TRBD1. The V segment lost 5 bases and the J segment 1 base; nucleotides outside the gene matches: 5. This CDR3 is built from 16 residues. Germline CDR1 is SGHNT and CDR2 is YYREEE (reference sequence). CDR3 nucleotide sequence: TGTGCCAGCAGGGGGGACAGGGGACGGAACACCGGGGAGCTGTTTTTT. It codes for CASRGDRGRNTGELFF.

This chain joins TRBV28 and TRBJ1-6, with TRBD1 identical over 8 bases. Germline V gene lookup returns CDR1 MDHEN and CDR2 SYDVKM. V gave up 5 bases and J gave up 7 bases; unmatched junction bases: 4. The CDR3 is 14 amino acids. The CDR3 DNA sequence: TGTGCCAGCAGTGCACAGGGGGGGAATTCACCCCTCCACTTT. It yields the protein CASSAQGGNSPLHF. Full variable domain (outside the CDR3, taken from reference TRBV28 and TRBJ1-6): DVKVTQSSRYLVKRTGEKVFLECVQDMDHENMFWYRQDPGLGLRLIYFSYDVKMKEKGDIPEGYSVSREKKERFSLILESASTNQTSMYLCASSAQGGNSPLHFGNGTRLTVT.

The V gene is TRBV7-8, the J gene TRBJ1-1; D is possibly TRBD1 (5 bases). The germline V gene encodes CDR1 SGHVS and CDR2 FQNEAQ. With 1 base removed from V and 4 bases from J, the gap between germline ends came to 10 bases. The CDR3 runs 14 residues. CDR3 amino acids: CASSLEPGSTEAFF. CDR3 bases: TGTGCCAGCAGCTTAGAGCCAGGGAGCACTGAAGCTTTCTTT. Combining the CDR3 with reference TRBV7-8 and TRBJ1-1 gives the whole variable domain GAGVSQSPRYKVAKRGQDVALRCDPISGHVSLFWYQQALGQGPEFLTYFQNEAQLDKSGLPSDRFFAERPEGSVSTLKIQRTQQEDSAVYLCASSLEPGSTEAFFGQGTRLTVV.

The CDR3 loop is CASSPYPDANYGYTF. In DNA, the CDR3 is TGTGCCAGCAGCCCCTACCCCGACGCTAACTATGGCTACACCTTC. The V gene is TRBV7-6, the J gene TRBJ1-2; no clear D gene. V lost 5 bases and J 0 bases, leaving 13 bases between the germline ends. CDR1 SGHVS and CDR2 FNYEAQ come from the germline V gene. The length of the CDR3 is 15 residues.

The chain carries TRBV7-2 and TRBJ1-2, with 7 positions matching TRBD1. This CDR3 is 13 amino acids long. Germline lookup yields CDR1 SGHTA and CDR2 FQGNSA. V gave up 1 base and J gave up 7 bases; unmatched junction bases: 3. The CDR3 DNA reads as TGTGCCAGCAGCTTAGGAGGGGGCGGTGGCTACACCTTC. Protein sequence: CASSLGGGGGYTF. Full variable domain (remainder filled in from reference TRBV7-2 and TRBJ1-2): GAGVSQSPSNKVTEKGKDVELRCDPISGHTALYWYRQSLGQGLEFLIYFQGNSAPDKSGLPSDRFSAERTGGSVSTLTIQRTQQEDSAVYLCASSLGGGGGYTFGSGTRLTVV.

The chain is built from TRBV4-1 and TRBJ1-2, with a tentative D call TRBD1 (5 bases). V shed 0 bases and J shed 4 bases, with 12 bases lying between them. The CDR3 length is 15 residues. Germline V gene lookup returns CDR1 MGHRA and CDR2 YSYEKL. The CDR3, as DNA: TGCGCCAGCAGCCAAGATCGGAGGGGTAGCTATGGCTACACCTTC. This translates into CASSQDRRGSYGYTF.

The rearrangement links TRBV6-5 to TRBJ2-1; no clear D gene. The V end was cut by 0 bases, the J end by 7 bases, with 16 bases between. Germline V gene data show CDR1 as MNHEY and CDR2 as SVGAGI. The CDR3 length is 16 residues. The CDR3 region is CASSYSSPTTVNEQFF. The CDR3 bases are TGTGCCAGCAGTTACTCGAGCCCCACGACGGTGAATGAGCAGTTCTTC.

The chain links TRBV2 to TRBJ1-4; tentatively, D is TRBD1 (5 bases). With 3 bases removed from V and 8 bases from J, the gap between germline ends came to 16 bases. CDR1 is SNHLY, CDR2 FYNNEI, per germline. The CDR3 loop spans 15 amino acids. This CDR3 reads CASSDWGTEGEKLFF. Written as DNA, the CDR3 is TGTGCCAGCAGTGACTGGGGGACGGAGGGGGAAAAACTGTTTTTT.

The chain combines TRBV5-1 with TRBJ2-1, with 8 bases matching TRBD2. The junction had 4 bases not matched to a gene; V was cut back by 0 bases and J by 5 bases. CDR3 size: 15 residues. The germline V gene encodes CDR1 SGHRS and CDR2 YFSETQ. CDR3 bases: TGCGCCAGCAGCTTGGACGGGGGGGCACACAATGAGCAGTTCTTC. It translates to CASSLDGGAHNEQFF.

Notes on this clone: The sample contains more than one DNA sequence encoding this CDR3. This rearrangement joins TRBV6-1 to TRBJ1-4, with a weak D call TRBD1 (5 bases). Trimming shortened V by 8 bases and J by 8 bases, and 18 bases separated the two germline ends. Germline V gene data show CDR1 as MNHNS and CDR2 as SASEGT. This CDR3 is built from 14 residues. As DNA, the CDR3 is TGTGCCAGCGCTCTTCGGGGGGGTGACGAAAAACTGTTTTTT. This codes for CASALRGGDEKLFF.